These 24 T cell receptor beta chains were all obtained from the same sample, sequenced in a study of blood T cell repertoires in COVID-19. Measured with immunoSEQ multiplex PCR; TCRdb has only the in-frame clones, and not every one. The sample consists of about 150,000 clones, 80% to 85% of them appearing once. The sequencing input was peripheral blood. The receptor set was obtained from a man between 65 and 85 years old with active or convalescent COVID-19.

The CDR3 loop is CASPDNSSSYEQYF. In DNA, the CDR3 is TGCGCCAGCCCCGATAACAGCAGCTCCTACGAGCAGTACTTC. The chain is built from TRBV4-1 and TRBJ2-7; D call uncertain. The germline V and J ends were trimmed by 8 bases and 0 bases, with 14 bases remaining between them. The CDR3 runs 14 residues. The germline V gene has CDR1 MGHRA and CDR2 YSYEKL.

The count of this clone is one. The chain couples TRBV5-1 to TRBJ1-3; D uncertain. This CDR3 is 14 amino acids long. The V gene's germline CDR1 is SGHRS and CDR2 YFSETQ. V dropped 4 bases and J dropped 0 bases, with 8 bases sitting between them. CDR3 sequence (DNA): TGCGCCAGCAGCCCGGGAGTCTCTGGAAACACCATATATTTT. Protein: CASSPGVSGNTIYF.

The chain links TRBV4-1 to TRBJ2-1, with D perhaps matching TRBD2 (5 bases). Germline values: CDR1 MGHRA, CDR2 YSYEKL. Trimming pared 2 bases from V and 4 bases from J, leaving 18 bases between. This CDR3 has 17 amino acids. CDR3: CASSQTALVGGYNEQFF. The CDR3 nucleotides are TGCGCCAGCAGCCAAACCGCTCTAGTTGGAGGATACAATGAGCAGTTCTTC.

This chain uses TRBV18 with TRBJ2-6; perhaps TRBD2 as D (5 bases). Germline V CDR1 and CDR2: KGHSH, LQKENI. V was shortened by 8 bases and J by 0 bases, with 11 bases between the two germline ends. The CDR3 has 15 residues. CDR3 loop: CASTKRDSGANVLTF. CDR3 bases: TGTGCCAGCACAAAACGGGACTCTGGGGCCAACGTCCTGACTTTC.

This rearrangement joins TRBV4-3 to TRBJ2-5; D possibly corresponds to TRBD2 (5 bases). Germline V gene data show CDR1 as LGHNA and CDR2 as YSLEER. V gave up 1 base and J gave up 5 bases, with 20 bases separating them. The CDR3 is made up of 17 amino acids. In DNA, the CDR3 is TGCGCCAGCAGCCAAGCCTTAGGTTCGCCGGGAAGGGAGACCCAGTACTTC. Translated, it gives CASSQALGSPGRETQYF.

CDR3 amino acids: CASNPGDRSGNTIYF. CDR3 coding DNA: TGTGCCTCCAACCCCGGAGATCGTAGTGGAAACACCATATATTTT. The V and J genes are TRBV30 and TRBJ1-3; D gene unclear. CDR1 is GTSNPN and CDR2 is SVGIG in the germline V gene (reference sequence). Deletions cut 7 bases from V and 3 bases from J, with 19 bases between. The length of the CDR3 is 15 residues.

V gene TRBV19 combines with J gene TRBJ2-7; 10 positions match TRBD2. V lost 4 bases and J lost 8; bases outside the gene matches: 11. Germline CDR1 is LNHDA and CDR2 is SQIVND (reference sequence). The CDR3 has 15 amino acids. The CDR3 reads CASSRRTSGVPKQYF. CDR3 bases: TGTGCCAGTAGTAGACGGACTAGCGGAGTACCCAAGCAGTACTTC. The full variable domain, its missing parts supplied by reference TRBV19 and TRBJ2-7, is DGGITQSPKYLFRKEGQNVTLSCEQNLNHDAMYWYRQDPGQGLRLIYYSQIVNDFQKGDIAEGYSVSREKKESFPLTVTSAQKNPTAFYLCASSRRTSGVPKQYFGPGTRLTVT.

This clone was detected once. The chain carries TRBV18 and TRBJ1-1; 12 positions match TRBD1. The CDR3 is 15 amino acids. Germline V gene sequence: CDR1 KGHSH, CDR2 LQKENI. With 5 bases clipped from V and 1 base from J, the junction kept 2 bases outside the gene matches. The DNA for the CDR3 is TGTGCCAGCTCAACGGGACAGGGGGCGAACACTGAAGCTTTCTTT. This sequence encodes CASSTGQGANTEAFF.

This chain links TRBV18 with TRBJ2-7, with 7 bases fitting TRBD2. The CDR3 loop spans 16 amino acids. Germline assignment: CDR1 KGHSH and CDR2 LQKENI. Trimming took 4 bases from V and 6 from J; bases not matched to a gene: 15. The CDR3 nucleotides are TGTGCCAGCTCACTTTTGGGCGGGAGTATATATGGCGAGCAGTACTTC. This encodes CASSLLGGSIYGEQYF.

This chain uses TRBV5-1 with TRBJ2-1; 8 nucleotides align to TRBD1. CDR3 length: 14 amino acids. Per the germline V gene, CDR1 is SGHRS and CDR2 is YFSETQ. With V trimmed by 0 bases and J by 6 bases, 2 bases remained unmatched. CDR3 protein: CASSLGQGFNEQFF. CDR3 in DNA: TGCGCCAGCAGCTTGGGACAGGGGTTCAATGAGCAGTTCTTC.

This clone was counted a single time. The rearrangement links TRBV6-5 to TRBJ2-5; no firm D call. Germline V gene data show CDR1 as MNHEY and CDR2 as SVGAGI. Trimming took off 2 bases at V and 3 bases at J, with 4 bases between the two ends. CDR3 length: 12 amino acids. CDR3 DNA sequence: TGTGCCAGCAGTTACCGAGAAGAGACCCAGTACTTC. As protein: CASSYREETQYF.

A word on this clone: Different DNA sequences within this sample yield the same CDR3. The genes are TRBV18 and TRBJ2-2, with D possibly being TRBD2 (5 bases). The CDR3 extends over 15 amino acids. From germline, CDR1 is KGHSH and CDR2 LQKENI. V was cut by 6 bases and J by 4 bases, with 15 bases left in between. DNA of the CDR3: TGTGCCAGCTCTCCTACGGGGTCGAGCACCGGGGAGCTGTTTTTT. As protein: CASSPTGSSTGELFF.

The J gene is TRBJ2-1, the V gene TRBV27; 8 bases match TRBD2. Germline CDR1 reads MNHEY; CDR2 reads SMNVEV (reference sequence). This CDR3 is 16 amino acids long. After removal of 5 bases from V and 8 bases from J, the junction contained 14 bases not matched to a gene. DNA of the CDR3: TGTGCCAGCAGTCCCCCCGGGAGGGCCAACTCAGATGAGCAGTTCTTC. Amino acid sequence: CASSPPGRANSDEQFF.

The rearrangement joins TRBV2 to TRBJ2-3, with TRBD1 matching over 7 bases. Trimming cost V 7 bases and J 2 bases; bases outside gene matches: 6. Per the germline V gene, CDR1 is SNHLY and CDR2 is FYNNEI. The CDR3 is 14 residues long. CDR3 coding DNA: TGTGCCAGCAAGCCCGGGACAGCCACAGATACGCAGTATTTT. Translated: CASKPGTATDTQYF.

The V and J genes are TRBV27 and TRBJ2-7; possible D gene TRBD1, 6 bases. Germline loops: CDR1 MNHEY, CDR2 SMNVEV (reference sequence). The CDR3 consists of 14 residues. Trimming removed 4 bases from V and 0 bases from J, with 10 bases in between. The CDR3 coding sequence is TGTGCCAGCAGTTCCTGGACAGTCTCCTACGAGCAGTACTTC. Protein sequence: CASSSWTVSYEQYF.

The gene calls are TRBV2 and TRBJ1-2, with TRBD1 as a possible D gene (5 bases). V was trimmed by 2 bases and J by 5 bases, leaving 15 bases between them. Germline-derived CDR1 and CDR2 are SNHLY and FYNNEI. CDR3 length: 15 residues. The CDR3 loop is CASSEPPGLEYGYTF. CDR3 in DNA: TGTGCCAGCAGTGAACCGCCGGGACTCGAATATGGCTACACCTTC.

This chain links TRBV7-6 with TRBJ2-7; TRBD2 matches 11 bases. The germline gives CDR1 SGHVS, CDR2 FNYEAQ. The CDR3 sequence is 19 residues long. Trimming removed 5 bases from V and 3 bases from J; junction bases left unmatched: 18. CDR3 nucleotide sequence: TGTGCCAGCAGCCGCTTAGGGGGGACTAGCGGTGGGACCGGCTACGAGCAGTACTTC. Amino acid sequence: CASSRLGGTSGGTGYEQYF. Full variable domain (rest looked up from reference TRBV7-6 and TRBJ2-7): GAGVSQSPRYKVTKRGQDVALRCDPISGHVSLYWYRQALGQGPEFLTYFNYEAQQDKSGLPNDRFSAERPEGSISTLTIQRTEQRDSAMYRCASSRLGGTSGGTGYEQYFGPGTRLTVT.

Written as DNA, the CDR3 is TGTGCCAGCAGTGCACATACGAACACTGAAGCTTTCTTT. This encodes CASSAHTNTEAFF. The chain employs TRBV6-2 or TRBV6-3 and TRBJ1-1; D unclear. In germline, CDR1 is MNHEY, CDR2 SVGEGT. The CDR3 covers 13 residues. V lost 5 bases to trimming and J lost 1 base, with 8 bases between them.

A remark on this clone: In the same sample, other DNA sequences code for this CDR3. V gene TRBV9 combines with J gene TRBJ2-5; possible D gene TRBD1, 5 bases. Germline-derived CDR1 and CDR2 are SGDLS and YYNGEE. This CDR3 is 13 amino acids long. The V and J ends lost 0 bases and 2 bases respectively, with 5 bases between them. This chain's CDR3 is CASSVGQQETQYF. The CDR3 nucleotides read TGTGCCAGCAGCGTAGGACAGCAAGAGACCCAGTACTTC. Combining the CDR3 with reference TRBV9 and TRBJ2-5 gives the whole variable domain DSGVTQTPKHLITATGQRVTLRCSPRSGDLSVYWYQQSLDQGLQFLIQYYNGEERAKGNILERFSAQQFPDLHSELNLSSLELGDSALYFCASSVGQQETQYFGPGTRLLVL.

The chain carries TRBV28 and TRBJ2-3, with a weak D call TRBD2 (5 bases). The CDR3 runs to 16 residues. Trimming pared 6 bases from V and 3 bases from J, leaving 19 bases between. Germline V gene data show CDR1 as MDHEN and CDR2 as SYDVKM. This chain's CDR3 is CASSRTQGSGTDTQYF. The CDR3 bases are TGTGCCAGCAGCCGTACTCAAGGTTCGGGGACAGATACGCAGTATTTT. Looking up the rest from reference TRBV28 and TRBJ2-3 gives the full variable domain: DVKVTQSSRYLVKRTGEKVFLECVQDMDHENMFWYRQDPGLGLRLIYFSYDVKMKEKGDIPEGYSVSREKKERFSLILESASTNQTSMYLCASSRTQGSGTDTQYFGPGTRLTVL.

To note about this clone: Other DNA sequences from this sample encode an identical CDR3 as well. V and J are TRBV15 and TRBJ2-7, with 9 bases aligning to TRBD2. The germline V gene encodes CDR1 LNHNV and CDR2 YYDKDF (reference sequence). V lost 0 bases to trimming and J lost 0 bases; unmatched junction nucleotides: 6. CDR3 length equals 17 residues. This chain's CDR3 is CATSRDRLAGSSYEQYF. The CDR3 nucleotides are TGTGCCACCAGCAGAGATCGGCTAGCGGGATCCTCCTACGAGCAGTACTTC.

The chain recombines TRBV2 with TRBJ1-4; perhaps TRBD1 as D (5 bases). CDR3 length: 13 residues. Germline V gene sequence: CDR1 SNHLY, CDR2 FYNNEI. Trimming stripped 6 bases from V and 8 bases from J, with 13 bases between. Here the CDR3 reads CASRGQLFEKLFF. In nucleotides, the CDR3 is TGTGCCAGCAGAGGACAACTTTTCGAAAAACTGTTTTTT.

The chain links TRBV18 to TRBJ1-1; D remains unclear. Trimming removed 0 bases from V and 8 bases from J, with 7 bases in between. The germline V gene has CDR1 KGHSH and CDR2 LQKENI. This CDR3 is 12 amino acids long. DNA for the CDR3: TGTGCCAGCTCACCACCTTATGCGGAAGCTTTCTTT. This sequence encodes CASSPPYAEAFF.

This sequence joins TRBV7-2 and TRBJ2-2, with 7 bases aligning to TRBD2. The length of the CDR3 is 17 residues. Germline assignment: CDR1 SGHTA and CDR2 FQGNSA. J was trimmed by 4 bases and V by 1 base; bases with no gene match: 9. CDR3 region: CASSLVPHRGVTGELFF. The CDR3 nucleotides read TGTGCCAGCAGCTTAGTGCCCCACCGGGGGGTCACCGGGGAGCTGTTTTTT. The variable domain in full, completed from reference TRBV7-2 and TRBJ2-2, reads GAGVSQSPSNKVTEKGKDVELRCDPISGHTALYWYRQSLGQGLEFLIYFQGNSAPDKSGLPSDRFSAERTGGSVSTLTIQRTQQEDSAVYLCASSLVPHRGVTGELFFGEGSRLTVL.